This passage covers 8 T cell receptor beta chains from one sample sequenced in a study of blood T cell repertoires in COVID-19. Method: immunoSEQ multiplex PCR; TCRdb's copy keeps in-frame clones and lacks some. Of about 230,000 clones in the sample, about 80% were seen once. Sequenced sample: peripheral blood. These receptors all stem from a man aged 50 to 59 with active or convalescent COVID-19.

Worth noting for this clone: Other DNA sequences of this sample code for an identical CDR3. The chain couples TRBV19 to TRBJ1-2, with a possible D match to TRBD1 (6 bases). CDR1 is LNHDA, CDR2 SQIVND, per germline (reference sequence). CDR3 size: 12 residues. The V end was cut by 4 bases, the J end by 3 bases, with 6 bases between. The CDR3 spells CASSTGDYGYTF. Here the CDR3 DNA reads TGTGCCAGTAGTACAGGGGACTATGGCTACACCTTC.

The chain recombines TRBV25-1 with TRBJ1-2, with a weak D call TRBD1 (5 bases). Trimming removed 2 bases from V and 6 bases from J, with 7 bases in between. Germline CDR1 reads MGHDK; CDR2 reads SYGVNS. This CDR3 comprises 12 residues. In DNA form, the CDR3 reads TGTGCCAGCAGTGAACGCAGGGATGGCTACACCTTC. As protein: CASSERRDGYTF.

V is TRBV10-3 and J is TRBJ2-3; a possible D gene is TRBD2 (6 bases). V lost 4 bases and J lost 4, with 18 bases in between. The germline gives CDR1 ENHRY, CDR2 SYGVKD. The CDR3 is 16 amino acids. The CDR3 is CAISGPPGRSADTQYF. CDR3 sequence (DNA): TGTGCCATCAGTGGGCCCCCGGGGAGGTCGGCAGATACGCAGTATTTT.

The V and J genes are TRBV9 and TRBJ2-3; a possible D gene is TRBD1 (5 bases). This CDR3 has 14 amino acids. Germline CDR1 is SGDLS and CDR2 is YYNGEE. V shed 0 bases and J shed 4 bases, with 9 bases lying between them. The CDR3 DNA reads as TGTGCCAGCAGCGTAGCAGGGTACGCAGATACGCAGTATTTT. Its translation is CASSVAGYADTQYF.

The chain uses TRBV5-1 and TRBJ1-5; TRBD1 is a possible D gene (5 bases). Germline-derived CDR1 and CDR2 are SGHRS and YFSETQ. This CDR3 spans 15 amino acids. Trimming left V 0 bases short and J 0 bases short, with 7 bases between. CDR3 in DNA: TGCGCCAGCAGCTTGGCAGGGTATAGCAATCAGCCCCAGCATTTT. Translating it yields CASSLAGYSNQPQHF.

CDR3 amino acids: CASSLGQHQETQYF. As DNA, the CDR3 is TGTGCCAGCAGCTTAGGACAGCACCAAGAGACCCAGTACTTC. The genes are TRBV7-9 and TRBJ2-5, with D possibly matching TRBD1 (5 bases). V lost 1 base and J 0 bases, leaving 6 bases between the germline ends. This CDR3 has 14 residues. The V gene's germline CDR1 is SEHNR and CDR2 FQNEAQ (reference sequence).

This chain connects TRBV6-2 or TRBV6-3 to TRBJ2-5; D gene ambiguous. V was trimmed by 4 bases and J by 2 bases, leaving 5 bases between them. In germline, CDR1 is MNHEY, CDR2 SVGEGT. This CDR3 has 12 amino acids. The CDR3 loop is CASSSLQETQYF. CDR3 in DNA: TGTGCCAGCAGTTCCCTACAAGAGACCCAGTACTTC.

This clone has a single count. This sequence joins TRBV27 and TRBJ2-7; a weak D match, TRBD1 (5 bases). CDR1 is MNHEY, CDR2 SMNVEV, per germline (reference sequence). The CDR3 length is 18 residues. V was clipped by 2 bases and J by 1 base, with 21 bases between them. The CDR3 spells CASSLKRSIDRRSYEQYF. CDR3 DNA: TGTGCCAGCAGTTTAAAGCGATCCATTGACAGAAGGTCCTACGAGCAGTACTTC.